This T cell receptor (beta chain) was documented in a study of spatial heterogeneity in lung cancer. At the level of the study: The donors comprised about 70 untreated early-stage non-small cell lung cancer patients. About 2 years after resection was the median timing of the follow-up PBMC samples, which were sequenced when available.

Every TCR cDNA molecule bore a unique molecular identifier. TCRdb itself ran the 5' RACE reads through MiXCR, one entry per CDR3 protein. Of 95,000 to 130,000 distinct CDR3 sequences listed, about 12% are singletons. For this clonotype: What it binds is unknown.

V lost 2 bases, J lost 7 bases, and 12 bases lay in between. Germline values: CDR1 ENHRY, CDR2 SYGVKD. The CDR3 sequence is 15 residues long. Stated time point: blood at routine non-recurrence follow-up after resection. Sequencing of whole RNA from tumor, nontumor lung or frozen PBMC involved no sorting. General study points: Expanded tumor TCRs that were ubiquitous appeared in blood more at resection than follow-up.

Here the sequenced sample was PBMCs, taken at follow-up. The receptor's source is a male donor with early-stage non-small cell lung cancer. J is TRBJ1-6 and V is TRBV10-3, with D perhaps matching TRBD1 (6 bases). Here the CDR3 reads CAISETQGGNSPLHF. DNA for the CDR3: TGTGCCATCAGTGAGACACAGGGTGGAAATTCACCCCTCCACTTT.